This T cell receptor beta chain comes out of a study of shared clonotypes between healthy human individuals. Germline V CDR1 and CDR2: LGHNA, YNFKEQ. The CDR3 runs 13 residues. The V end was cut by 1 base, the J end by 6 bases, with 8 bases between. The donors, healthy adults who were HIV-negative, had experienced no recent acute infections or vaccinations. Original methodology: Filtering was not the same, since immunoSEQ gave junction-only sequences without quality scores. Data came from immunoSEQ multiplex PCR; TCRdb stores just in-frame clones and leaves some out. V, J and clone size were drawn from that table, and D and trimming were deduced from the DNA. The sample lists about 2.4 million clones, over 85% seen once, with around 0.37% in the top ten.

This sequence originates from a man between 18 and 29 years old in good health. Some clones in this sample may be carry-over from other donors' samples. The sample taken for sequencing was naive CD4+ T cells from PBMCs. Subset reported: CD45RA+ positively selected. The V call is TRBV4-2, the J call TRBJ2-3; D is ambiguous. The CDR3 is CASSQGVADTQYF. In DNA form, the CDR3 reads TGTGCCAGCAGCCAAGGGGTAGCCGATACGCAGTATTTT.